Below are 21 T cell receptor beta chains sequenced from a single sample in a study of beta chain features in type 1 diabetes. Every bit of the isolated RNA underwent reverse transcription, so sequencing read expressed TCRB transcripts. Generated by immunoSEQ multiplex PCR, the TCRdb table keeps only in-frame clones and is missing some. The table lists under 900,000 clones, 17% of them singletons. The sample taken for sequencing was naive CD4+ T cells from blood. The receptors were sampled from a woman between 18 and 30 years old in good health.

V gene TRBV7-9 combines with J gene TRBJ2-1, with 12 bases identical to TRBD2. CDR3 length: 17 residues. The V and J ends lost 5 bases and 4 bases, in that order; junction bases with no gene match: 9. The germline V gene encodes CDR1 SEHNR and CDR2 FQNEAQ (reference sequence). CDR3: CASSPPWTSGTYNEQFF. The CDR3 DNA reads TGTGCCAGCAGCCCACCCTGGACTAGCGGGACGTACAATGAGCAGTTCTTC.

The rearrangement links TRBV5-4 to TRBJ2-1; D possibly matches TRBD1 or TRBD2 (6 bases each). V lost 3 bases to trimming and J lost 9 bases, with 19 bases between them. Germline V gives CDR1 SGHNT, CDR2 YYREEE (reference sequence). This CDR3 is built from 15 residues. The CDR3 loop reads CASSSRGGGRGEQFF. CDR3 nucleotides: TGTGCCAGCAGCTCCCGTGGTGGGGGGCGAGGTGAGCAGTTCTTC.

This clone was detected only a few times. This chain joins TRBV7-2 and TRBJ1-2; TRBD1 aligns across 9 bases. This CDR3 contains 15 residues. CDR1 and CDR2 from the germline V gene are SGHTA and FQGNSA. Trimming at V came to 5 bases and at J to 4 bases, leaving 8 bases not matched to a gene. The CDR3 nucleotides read TGTGCCAGCAGCATAAGGACAGGGGCCTCCTATGGCTACACCTTC. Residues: CASSIRTGASYGYTF. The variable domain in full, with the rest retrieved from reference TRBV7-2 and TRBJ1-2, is GAGVSQSPSNKVTEKGKDVELRCDPISGHTALYWYRQSLGQGLEFLIYFQGNSAPDKSGLPSDRFSAERTGGSVSTLTIQRTQQEDSAVYLCASSIRTGASYGYTFGSGTRLTVV.

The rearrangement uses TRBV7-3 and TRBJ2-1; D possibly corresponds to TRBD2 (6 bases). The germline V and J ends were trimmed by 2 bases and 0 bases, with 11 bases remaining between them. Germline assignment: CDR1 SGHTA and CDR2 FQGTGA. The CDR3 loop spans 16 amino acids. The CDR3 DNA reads TGTGCCAGCAGCTTACAGGGAGGCGGCTCCTACAATGAGCAGTTCTTC. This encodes CASSLQGGGSYNEQFF.

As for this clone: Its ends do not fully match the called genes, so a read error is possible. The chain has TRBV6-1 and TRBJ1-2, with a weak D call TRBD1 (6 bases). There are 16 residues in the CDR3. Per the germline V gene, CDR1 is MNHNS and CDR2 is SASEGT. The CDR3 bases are TGTGCCATCAGTGGAAGGTCGACAGGCCGTCTCTATGGCTACACCTTC. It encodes CAISGRSTGRLYGYTF.

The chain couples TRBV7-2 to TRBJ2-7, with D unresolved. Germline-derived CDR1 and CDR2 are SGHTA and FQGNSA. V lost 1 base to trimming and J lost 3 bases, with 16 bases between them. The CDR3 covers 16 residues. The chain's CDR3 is CASSLGGWANNYEQYF. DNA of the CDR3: TGTGCCAGCAGCTTAGGTGGTTGGGCTAACAACTACGAGCAGTACTTC. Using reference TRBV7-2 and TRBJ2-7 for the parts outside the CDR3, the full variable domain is GAGVSQSPSNKVTEKGKDVELRCDPISGHTALYWYRQSLGQGLEFLIYFQGNSAPDKSGLPSDRFSAERTGGSVSTLTIQRTQQEDSAVYLCASSLGGWANNYEQYFGPGTRLTVT.

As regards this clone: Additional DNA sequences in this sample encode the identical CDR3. CDR3 nucleotides: TGCAGCGTTGGACAGCTCATGAACACTGAAGCTTTCTTT. This gives the protein CSVGQLMNTEAFF. This chain links TRBV29-1 with TRBJ1-1; D is possibly TRBD1 (5 bases). Germline values: CDR1 SQVTM, CDR2 ANQGSEA. The V end lost 4 bases, the J end lost 0 bases, and 9 bases lay between the germline ends. The CDR3 length is 13 residues.

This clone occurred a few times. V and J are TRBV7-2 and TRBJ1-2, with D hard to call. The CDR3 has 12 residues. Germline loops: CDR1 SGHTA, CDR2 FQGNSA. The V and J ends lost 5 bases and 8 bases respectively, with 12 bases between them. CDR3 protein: CASSRVRGGYTF. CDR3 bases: TGTGCCAGCAGCCGGGTCCGAGGGGGCTACACCTTC.

The CDR3 nucleotides are TGTGCCAGCAGCTACATAGCTGAGCAGTTCTTC. This sequence encodes CASSYIAEQFF. The V and J genes are TRBV5-6 and TRBJ2-1, with D unclear. V was clipped by 3 bases and J by 9 bases, with 7 bases between them. Germline V gene sequence: CDR1 SGHDT, CDR2 YYEEEE. The length of the CDR3 is 11 residues.

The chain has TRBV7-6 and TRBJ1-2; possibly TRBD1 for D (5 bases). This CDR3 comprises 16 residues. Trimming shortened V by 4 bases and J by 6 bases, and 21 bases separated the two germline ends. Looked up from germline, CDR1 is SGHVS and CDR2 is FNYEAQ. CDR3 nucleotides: TGTGCCAGCAGCTCGAGACCGGGACCCAGACTCGATGGCTACACCTTC. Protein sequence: CASSSRPGPRLDGYTF.

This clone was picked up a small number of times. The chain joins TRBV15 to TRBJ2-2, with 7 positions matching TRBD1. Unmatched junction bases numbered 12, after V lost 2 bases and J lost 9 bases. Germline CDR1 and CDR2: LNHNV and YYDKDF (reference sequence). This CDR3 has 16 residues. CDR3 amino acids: CATSRPGQDGSRELFF. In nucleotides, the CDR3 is TGTGCCACCAGCAGACCAGGACAGGACGGAAGCAGGGAGCTGTTTTTT. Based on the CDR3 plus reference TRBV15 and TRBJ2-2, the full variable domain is DAMVIQNPRYQVTQFGKPVTLSCSQTLNHNVMYWYQQKSSQAPKLLFHYYDKDFNNEADTPDNFQSRRPNTSFCFLDIRSPGLGDTAMYLCATSRPGQDGSRELFFGEGSRLTVL.

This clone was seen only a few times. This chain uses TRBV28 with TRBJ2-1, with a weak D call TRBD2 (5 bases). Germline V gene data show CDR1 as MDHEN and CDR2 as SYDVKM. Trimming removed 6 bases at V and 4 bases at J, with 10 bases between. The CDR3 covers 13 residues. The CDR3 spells CASSPSRYNEQFF. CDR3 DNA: TGTGCCAGCAGCCCTAGCAGGTACAATGAGCAGTTCTTC.

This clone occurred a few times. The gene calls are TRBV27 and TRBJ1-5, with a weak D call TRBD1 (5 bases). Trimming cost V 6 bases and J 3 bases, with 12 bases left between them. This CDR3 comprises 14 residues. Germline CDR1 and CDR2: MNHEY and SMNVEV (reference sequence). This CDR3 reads CASRRRGPNQPQHF. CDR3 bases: TGTGCCAGCAGACGAAGGGGCCCCAATCAGCCCCAGCATTTT.

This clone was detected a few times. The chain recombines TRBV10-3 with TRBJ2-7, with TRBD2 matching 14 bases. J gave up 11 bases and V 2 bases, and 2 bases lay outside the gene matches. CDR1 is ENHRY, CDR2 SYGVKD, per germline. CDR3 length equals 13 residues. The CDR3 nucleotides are TGTGCCATCAGTGAGCTGGGACTAGCGGGGGAGTACTTC. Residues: CAISELGLAGEYF.

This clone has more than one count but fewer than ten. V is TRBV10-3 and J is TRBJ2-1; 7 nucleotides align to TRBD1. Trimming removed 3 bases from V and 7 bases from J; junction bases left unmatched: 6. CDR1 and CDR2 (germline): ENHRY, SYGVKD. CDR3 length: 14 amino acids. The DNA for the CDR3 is TGTGCCATCAGTGAAAGACAGGGAGTGAATGAGCAGTTCTTC. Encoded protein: CAISERQGVNEQFF.

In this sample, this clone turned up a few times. The CDR3, as DNA: TGTGCCAGCAGTTACGAGGGGGCCCCTGAAGCTTTCTTT. The encoded protein is CASSYEGAPEAFF. The rearrangement links TRBV6-5 to TRBJ1-1; 7 bases fit TRBD1. CDR3 length equals 13 residues. Germline loops: CDR1 MNHEY, CDR2 SVGAGI. With V trimmed by 2 bases and J by 6 bases, 3 bases remained unmatched.

CDR3 nucleotides: TGTGCCAGCAGCTTATCCGGGAGAGACTCTGGAAACACCATATATTTT. Translated, it gives CASSLSGRDSGNTIYF. This chain uses TRBV7-9 with TRBJ1-3; the D is unclear. Germline CDR1 and CDR2: SEHNR and FQNEAQ (reference sequence). V shed 2 bases and J shed 0 bases, with 11 bases lying between them. This CDR3 is 16 amino acids long.

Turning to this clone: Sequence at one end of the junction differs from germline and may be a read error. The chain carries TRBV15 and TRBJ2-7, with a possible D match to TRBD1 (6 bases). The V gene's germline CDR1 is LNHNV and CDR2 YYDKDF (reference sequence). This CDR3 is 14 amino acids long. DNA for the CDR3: TGTGCCACCAGCAGAGCGGGGTTTGGGGGCCCACGACGCTTC. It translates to CATSRAGFGGPRRF.

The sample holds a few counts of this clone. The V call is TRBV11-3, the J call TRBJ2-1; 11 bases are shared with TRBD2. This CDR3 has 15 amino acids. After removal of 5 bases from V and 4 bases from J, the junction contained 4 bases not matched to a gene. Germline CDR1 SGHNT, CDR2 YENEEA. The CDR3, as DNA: TGTGCCAGCAGCCCCGCTAGCGGGAGGTACAATGAGCAGTTCTTC. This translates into CASSPASGRYNEQFF.

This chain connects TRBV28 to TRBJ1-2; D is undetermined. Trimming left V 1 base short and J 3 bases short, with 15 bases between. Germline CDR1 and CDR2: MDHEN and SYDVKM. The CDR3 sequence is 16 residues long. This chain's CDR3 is CASSLSQVTAYYGYTF. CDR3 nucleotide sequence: TGTGCCAGCAGTTTATCCCAGGTTACAGCCTACTATGGCTACACCTTC.

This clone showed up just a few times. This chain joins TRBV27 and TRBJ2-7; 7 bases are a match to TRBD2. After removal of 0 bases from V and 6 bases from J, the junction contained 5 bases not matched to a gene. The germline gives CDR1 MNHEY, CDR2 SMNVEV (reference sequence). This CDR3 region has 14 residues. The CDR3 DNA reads TGTGCCAGCAGTTTATCAGAATGGGGGGGCGAGCAGTACTTC. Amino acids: CASSLSEWGGEQYF.